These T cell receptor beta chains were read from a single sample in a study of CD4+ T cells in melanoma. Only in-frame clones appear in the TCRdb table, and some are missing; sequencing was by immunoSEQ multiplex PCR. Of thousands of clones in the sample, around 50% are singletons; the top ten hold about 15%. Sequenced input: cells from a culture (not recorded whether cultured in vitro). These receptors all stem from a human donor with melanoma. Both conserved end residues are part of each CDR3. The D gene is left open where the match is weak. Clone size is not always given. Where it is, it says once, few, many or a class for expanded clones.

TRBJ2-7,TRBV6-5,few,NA,TGTGCCAGGCTGGTAGGGTACTACGAGCAGTACTTC,CARLVGYYEQYF
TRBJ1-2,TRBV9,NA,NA,TGTGCCAGCAGCGTAGGGGTGACTAACTATGGCTACACCTTC,CASSVGVTNYGYTF
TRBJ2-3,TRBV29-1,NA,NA,TGCAGCGTAGCCGGGACCACGGCAGATACGCAGTATTTT,CSVAGTTADTQYF
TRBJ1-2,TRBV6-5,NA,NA,TGTGCCAGCAGTTACGCGAGGACAGCCTATGGCTACACCTTC,CASSYARTAYGYTF
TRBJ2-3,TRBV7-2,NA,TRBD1,TGTGCCAGCAGCTTAGCCCGGGACAGAATCACAGATACGCAGTATTTT,CASSLARDRITDTQYF
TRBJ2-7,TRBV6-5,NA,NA,TGTGCCAGCAGTTACTCGCGCAGGGCTGTTGAGCAGTACTTC,CASSYSRRAVEQYF
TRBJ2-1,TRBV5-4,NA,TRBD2,TGTGCCAGCAGCTTGGTCCGGGGGGGCCTTGAGCAGTTCTTC,CASSLVRGGLEQFF
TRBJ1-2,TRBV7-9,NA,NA,TGTGCCAGCAGCTTTCTCACTGACGACTATGGCTACACCTTC,CASSFLTDDYGYTF
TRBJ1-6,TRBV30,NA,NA,TGTGCCTGGAGTTCCCAAGATTCACCCCTCCACTTT,CAWSSQDSPLHF
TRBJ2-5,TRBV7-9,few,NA,TGTGCCAGCAGTTCCGGGGGGCGACTACATTGGGAGACCCAGTACTTC,CASSSGGRLHWETQYF
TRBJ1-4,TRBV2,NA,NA,TGTGCCAGCGGGAGGACTAATGAAAAACTGTTTTTT,CASGRTNEKLFF
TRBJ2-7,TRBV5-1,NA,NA,TGCGCCAGCAGCTTGGAGTACGGACCCTCCTACGAGCAGTACTTC,CASSLEYGPSYEQYF
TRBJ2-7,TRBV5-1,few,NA,TGCGCCAGCAGCCCTGAATTGGGGATGACCTACGAGCAGTACTTC,CASSPELGMTYEQYF
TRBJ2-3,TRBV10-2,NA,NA,TGCGCCAGCAGTAGGAAAGGGGGCACAGATACGCAGTATTTT,CASSRKGGTDTQYF
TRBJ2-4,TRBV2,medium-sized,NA,TGTGCCAGCATGGCCGGACCGGGAAACATTCAGTACTTC,CASMAGPGNIQYF
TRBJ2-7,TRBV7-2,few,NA,TGTGCCAGCAGGAAGGACTACCAAGTAGCGCTCGAGCAGTACTTC,CASRKDYQVALEQYF
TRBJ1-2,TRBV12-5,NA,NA,TGTGCTAGTGGTTTGGTCCCTATAGCGGGGGGCGGCTATGGCTACACCTTC,CASGLVPIAGGGYGYTF
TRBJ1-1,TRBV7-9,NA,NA,TGTGCCAGCAGCTTAGGACCGGGGACGTACGCTGAAGCTTTCTTT,CASSLGPGTYAEAFF
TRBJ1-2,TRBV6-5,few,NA,TGTGCCAGCAGTTACTCACGGCAGTCCTCCTATGGCTACACCTTC,CASSYSRQSSYGYTF
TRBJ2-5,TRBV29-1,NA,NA,TGCAGCGTCAAAGATTTCGGCGGAGGGACCCAGTACTTC,CSVKDFGGGTQYF
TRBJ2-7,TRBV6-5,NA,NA,TGTGCCAGCAGTTACTCAGCAGGGGGGTACGGTCAGTACTTC,CASSYSAGGYGQYF
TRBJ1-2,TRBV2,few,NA,TGTGCCAGCAGAGGGAGACGTTACCGCGGTGTCTATGGCTACACCTTC,CASRGRRYRGVYGYTF
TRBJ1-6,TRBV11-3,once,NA,TGTGCCAGCAGCCGCGACAGCTATAATTCACCCCTCCACTTT,CASSRDSYNSPLHF
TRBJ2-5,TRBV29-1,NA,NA,TGCAGCGGTGACAGAGGCGGGGAGACCCAGTACTTC,CSGDRGGETQYF
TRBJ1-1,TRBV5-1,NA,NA,TGCGCCAGCAGCTTGGGTGAGGTAGGAAACACTGAAGCTTTCTTT,CASSLGEVGNTEAFF
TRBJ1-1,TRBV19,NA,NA,TGTGCCAGTAGGCTCGGGGGAGGCACTGAAGCTTTCTTT,CASRLGGGTEAFF
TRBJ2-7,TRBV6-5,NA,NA,TGTGCCAGCAGCCTCGGAGGGTTGGGGGGCTCCGAGCAGTACTTC,CASSLGGLGGSEQYF
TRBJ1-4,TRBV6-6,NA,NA,TGTGCCAGCAGTGATGGGGGGAGGGAGAATGAAAAACTGTTTTTT,CASSDGGRENEKLFF
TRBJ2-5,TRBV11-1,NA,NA,TGTGCCAGCAGCCTGAGGGGGGAATTGACGGTTCAAGAGACCCAGTACTTC,CASSLRGELTVQETQYF
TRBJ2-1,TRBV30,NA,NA,TGTGCCTGGAGCGTCGGGACATGGCTCGGTGAGCAGTTCTTC,CAWSVGTWLGEQFF
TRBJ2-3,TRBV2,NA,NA,TGTGCCAGCAGTGATGGCACTTTCACAGATACGCAGTATTTT,CASSDGTFTDTQYF
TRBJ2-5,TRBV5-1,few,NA,TGCGCCAGCAGCCAAGTCTTGACAGAGAAGACCCAGTACTTC,CASSQVLTEKTQYF
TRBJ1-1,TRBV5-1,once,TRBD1,TGCGCCAGCAGCTTGGACAGGGGCGGGAACACTGAAGCTTTCTTT,CASSLDRGGNTEAFF
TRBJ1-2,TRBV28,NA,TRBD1,TGTGCCAGCAGACTCGGGACAGGGATTTTCGGCTACACCTTC,CASRLGTGIFGYTF
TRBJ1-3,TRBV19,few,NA,TGTGCCAGTAGTACAGGGTCCGGAAACACCATATATTTT,CASSTGSGNTIYF
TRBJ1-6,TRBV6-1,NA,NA,TGTGCCAGCAGTGACCTTTCACCCCTCCACTTT,CASSDLSPLHF
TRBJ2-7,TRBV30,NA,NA,TGTGCCTGGAGTCCTCAGGACGGATACGAGCAGTACTTC,CAWSPQDGYEQYF
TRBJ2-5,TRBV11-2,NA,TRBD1,TGTGCCAGCAGCCGGACAGGGGGAACGAAGACCCAGTACTTC,CASSRTGGTKTQYF
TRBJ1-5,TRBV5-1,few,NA,TGCGCCAGCAGCTTGGTAGGACCCCCACGTCGTCAGCCCCAGCATTTT,CASSLVGPPRRQPQHF
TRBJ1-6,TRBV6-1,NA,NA,TGTGCCAGCAGGGAACCGGGACTGGGGGATAATTCACCCCTCCACTTT,CASREPGLGDNSPLHF
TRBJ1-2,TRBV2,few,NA,TGTGCCAGCAGTGTGGACGTAGGAGGCTACACCTTC,CASSVDVGGYTF
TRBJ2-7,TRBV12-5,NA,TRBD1,TGTGCTAGTGGTTTGGTAAAGGGACAGGGAGCCTACGAGCAGTACTTC,CASGLVKGQGAYEQYF
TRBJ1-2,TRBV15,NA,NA,TGTGCCACCAGCATAGGCAGGGCGTACGGCTACACCTTC,CATSIGRAYGYTF
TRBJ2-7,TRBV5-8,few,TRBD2,TGTGCCAGCAGCTTGCCTAGCGGGGATACCTACGAGCAGTACTTC,CASSLPSGDTYEQYF
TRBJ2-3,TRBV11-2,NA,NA,TGTGCCAGCAGCTTATTAGCGGTTGGGGTAGATACGCAGTATTTT,CASSLLAVGVDTQYF
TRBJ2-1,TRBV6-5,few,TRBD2,TGTGCCAGCAGTCGACTAGCGGGGCCCAATGAGCAGTTCTTC,CASSRLAGPNEQFF
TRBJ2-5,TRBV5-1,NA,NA,TGCGCCAGCAGCTTGTTTCGCCGGGGGACCCCAGAGACCCAGTACTTC,CASSLFRRGTPETQYF
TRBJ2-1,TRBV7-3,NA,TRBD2,TGTGCCAGCAGCTTAGCCTCTAGCGGGGGAATAGGTGAGCAGTTCTTC,CASSLASSGGIGEQFF
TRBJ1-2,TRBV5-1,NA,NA,TGCGCCAGCTCGCAGGAAAACTATGGCTACACCTTC,CASSQENYGYTF
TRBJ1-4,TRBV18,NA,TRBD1,TGTGCCAGCTCACCCACCGGGACAGTCGATGAAAAACTGTTTTTT,CASSPTGTVDEKLFF
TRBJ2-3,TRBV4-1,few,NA,TGCGCCAGCAGCCAGTTTACAGGGATTGGCACAGATACGCAGTATTTT,CASSQFTGIGTDTQYF
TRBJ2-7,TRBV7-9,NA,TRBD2,TGTGCCAGCACCCCCGGGAGTAGCGGGTCCTACGAGCAGTACTTC,CASTPGSSGSYEQYF
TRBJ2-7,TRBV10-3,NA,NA,TGTGCCATCAGTGAAGTAACCTACGAGCAGTACTTC,CAISEVTYEQYF
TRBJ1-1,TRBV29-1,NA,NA,TGCAGCGTTGGGTATTTGCGTATCACTGAAGCTTTCTTT,CSVGYLRITEAFF
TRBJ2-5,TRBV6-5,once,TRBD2,TGTGCCAGCAGGCAGACTAGCGGGGCACAAGAGACCCAGTACTTC,CASRQTSGAQETQYF
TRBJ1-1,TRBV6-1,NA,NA,TGTGCCAGCAGCGACGATTGGAGAAACACTGAAGCTTTCTTT,CASSDDWRNTEAFF
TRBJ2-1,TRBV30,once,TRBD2,TGTGCCTGGGGGACTAGCGGGGAGGGGACGAGCTCCTACAATGAGCAGTTCTTC,CAWGTSGEGTSSYNEQFF
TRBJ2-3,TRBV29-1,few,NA,TGCAGCGTTGTGACGGGGGATACGCAGTATTTT,CSVVTGDTQYF
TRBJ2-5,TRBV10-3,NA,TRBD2,TGTGCCACGATGGGACTAGCGGGGATCGGAGAGACCCAGTACTTC,CATMGLAGIGETQYF
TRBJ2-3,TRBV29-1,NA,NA,TGCAGCGTTGAGTACCTTAAGGCGCAGTATTTT,CSVEYLKAQYF